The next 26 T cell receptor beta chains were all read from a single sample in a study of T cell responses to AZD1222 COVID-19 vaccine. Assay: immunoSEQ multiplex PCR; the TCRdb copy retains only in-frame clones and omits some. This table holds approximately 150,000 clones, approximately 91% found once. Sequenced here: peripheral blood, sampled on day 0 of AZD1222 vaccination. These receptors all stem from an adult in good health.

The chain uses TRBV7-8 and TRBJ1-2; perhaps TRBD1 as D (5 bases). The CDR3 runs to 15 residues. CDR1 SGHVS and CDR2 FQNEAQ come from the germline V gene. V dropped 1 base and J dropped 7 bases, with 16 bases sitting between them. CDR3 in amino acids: CASSLGGNRGFGYTF. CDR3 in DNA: TGTGCCAGCAGCTTAGGGGGCAATCGAGGGTTTGGCTACACCTTC.

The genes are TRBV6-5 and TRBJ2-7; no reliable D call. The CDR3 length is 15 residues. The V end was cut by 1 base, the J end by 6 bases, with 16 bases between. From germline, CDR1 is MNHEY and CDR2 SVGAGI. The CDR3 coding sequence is TGTGCCAGCAGTTACTACCGTGGACCCAGCTCCGAGCAGTACTTC. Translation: CASSYYRGPSSEQYF.

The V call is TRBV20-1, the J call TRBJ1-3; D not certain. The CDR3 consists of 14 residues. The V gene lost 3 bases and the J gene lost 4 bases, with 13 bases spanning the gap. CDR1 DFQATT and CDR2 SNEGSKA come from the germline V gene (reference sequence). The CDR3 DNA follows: TGCAGTGCTAGTCCGACGGTCGCCGGAAACACCATATATTTT. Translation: CSASPTVAGNTIYF.

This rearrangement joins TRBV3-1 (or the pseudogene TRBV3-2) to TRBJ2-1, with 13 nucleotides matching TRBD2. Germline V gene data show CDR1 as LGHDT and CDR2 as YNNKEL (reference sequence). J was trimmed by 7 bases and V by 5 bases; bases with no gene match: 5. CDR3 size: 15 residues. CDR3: CASSKTSGRFNEQFF. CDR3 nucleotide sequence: TGTGCCAGCAGCAAGACTAGCGGGAGGTTTAATGAGCAGTTCTTC.

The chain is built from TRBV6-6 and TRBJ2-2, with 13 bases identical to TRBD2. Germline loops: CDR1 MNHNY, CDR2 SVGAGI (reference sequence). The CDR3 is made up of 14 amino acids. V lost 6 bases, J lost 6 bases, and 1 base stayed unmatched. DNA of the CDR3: TGTGCCAGCAGGACTAGCGGGGGGTCCGGGGAGCTGTTTTTT. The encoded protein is CASRTSGGSGELFF.

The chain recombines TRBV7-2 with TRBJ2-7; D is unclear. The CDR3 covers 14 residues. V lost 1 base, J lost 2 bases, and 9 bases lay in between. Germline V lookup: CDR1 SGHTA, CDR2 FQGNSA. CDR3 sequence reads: CASSLGSGPYEQYV. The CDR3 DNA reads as TGTGCCAGCAGCTTAGGGTCCGGACCCTACGAGCAGTACGTC.

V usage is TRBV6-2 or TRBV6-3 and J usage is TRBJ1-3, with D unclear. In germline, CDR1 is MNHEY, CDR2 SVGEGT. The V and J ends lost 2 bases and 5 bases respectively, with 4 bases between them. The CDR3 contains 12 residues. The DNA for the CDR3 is TGTGCCAGCAGTTACAGGCGAAACACCATATATTTT. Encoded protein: CASSYRRNTIYF.

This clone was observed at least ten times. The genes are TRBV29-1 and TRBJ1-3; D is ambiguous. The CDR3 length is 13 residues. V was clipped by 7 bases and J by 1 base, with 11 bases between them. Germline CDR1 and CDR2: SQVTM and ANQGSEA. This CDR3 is CSALPTSGNTIYF. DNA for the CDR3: TGCAGCGCTCTCCCCACTTCTGGAAACACCATATATTTT. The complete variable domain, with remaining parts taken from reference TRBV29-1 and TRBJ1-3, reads SAVISQKPSRDICQRGTSLTIQCQVDSQVTMMFWYRQQPGQSLTLIATANQGSEATYESGFVIDKFPISRPNLTFSTLTVSNMSPEDSSIYLCSALPTSGNTIYFGEGSWLTVV.

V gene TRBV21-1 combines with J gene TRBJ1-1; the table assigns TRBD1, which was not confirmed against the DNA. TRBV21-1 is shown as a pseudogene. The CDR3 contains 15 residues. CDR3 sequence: CASNADRGVNTEAFF. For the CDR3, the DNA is TGTGCCAGCAACGCGGACAGGGGTGTGAACACTGAAGCTTTCTTT.

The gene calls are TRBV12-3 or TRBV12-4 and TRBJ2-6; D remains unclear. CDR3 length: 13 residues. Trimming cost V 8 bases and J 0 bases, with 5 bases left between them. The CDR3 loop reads CASRGSGANVLTF. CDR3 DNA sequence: TGTGCCAGCCGTGGCTCTGGGGCCAACGTCCTGACTTTC.

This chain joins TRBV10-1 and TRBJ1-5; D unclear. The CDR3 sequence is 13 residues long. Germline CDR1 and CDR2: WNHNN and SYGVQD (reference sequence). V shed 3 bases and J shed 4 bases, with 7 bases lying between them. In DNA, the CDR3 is TGCGCCAGCAGTGATAATGGTAATCAGCCCCAGCATTTT. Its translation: CASSDNGNQPQHF.

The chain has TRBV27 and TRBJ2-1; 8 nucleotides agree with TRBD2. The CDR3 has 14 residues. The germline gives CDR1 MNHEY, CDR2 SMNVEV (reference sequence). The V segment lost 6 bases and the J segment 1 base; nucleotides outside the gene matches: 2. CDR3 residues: CASRSGGSYNEQFF. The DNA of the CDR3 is TGTGCCAGCAGGAGCGGGGGTTCCTACAATGAGCAGTTCTTC.

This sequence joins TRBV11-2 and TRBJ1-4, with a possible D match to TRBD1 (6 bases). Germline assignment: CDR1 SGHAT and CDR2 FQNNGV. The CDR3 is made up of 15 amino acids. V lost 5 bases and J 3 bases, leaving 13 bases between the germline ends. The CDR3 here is CASSPTGRSNEKLFF. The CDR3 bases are TGTGCCAGCAGCCCAACAGGGCGTTCTAATGAAAAACTGTTTTTT. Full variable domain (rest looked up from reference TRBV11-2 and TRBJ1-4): EAGVAQSPRYKIIEKRQSVAFWCNPISGHATLYWYQQILGQGPKLLIQFQNNGVVDDSQLPKDRFSAERLKGVDSTLKIQPAKLEDSAVYLCASSPTGRSNEKLFFGSGTQLSVL.

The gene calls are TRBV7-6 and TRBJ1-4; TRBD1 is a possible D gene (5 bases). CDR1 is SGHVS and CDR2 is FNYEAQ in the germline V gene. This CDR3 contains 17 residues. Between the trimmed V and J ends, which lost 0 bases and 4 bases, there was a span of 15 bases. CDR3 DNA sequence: TGTGCCAGCAGCTTAGCGGGGGGAGGCGTGTATAATGAAAAACTGTTTTTT. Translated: CASSLAGGGVYNEKLFF. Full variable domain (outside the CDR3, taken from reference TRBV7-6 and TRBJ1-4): GAGVSQSPRYKVTKRGQDVALRCDPISGHVSLYWYRQALGQGPEFLTYFNYEAQQDKSGLPNDRFSAERPEGSISTLTIQRTEQRDSAMYRCASSLAGGGVYNEKLFFGSGTQLSVL.

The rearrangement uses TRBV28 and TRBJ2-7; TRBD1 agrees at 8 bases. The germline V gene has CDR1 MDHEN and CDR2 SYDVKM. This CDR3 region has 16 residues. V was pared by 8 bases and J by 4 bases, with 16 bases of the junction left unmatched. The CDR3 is CASHRPRTGKGYEQYF. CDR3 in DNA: TGTGCCAGCCACCGTCCCCGGACAGGGAAAGGGTACGAGCAGTACTTC.

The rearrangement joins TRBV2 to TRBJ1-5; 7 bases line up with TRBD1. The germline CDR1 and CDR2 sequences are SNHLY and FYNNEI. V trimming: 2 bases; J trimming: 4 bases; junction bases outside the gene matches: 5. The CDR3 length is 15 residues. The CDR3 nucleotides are TGTGCCAGCAGTGAATGGACAGGAACAAATCAGCCCCAGCATTTT. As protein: CASSEWTGTNQPQHF.

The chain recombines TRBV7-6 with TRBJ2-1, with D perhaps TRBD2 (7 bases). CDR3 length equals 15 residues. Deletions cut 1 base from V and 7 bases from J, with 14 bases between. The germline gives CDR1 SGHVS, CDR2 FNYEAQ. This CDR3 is CASSLERGGGNEQFF. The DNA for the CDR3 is TGTGCCAGCAGCTTAGAACGCGGGGGCGGGAATGAGCAGTTCTTC.

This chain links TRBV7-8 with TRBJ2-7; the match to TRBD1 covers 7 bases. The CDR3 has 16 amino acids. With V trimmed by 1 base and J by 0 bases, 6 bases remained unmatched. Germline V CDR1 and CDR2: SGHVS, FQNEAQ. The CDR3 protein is CASSLEFTGVSYEQYF. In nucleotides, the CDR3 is TGTGCCAGCAGCTTAGAGTTCACAGGGGTCTCCTACGAGCAGTACTTC.

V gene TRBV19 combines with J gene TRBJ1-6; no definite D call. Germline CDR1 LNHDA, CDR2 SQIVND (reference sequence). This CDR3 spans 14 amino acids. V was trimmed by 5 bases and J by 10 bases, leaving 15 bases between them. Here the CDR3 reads CASSPGLAGSPLHF. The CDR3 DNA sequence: TGTGCCAGTAGTCCCGGGCTCGCTGGGTCACCCCTCCACTTT.

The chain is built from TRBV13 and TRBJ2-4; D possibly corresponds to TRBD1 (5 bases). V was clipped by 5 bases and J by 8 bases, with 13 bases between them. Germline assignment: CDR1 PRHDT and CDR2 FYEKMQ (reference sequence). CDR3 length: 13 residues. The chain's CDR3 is CASSPAARDIQYF. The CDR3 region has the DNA TGTGCCAGCAGCCCAGCCGCCAGGGACATTCAGTACTTC. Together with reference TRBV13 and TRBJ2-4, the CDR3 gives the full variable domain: AAGVIQSPRHLIKEKRETATLKCYPIPRHDTVYWYQQGPGQDPQFLISFYEKMQSDKGSIPDRFSAQQFSDYHSELNMSSLELGDSALYFCASSPAARDIQYFGAGTRLSVL.

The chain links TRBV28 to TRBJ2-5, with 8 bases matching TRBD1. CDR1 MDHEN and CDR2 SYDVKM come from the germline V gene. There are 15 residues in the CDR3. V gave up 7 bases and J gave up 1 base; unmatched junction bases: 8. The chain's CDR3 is CASNSYGTGQETQYF. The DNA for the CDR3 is TGTGCCAGCAACTCCTATGGGACAGGCCAAGAGACCCAGTACTTC.

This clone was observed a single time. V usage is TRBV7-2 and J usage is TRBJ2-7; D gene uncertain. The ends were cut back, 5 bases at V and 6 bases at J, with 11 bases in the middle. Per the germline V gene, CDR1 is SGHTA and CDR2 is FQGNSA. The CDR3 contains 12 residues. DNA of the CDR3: TGTGCCAGCAGCAAATCCCGAGGCGAGCAGTACTTC. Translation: CASSKSRGEQYF.

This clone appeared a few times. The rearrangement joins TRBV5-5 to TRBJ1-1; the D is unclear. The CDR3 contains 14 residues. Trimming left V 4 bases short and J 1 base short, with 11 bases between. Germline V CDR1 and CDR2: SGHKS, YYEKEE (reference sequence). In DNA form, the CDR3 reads TGTGCCAGCAGCCGAGTGGCGGGGAACACTGAAGCTTTCTTT. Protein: CASSRVAGNTEAFF.

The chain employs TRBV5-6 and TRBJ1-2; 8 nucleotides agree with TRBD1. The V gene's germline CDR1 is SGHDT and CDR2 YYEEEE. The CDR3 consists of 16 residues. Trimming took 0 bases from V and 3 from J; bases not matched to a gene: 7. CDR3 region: CASSLGPTGVDYGYTF. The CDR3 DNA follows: TGTGCCAGCAGCTTGGGGCCGACAGGGGTGGACTATGGCTACACCTTC. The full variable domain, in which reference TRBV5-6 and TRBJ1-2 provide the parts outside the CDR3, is DAGVTQSPTHLIKTRGQQVTLRCSPKSGHDTVSWYQQALGQGPQFIFQYYEEEERQRGNFPDRFSGHQFPNYSSELNVNALLLGDSALYLCASSLGPTGVDYGYTFGSGTRLTVV.

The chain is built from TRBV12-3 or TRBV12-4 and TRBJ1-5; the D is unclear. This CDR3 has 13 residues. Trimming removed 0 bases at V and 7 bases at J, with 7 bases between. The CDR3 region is CASSLAGNQPQHF. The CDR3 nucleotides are TGTGCCAGCAGTTTAGCAGGGAACCAGCCCCAGCATTTT.

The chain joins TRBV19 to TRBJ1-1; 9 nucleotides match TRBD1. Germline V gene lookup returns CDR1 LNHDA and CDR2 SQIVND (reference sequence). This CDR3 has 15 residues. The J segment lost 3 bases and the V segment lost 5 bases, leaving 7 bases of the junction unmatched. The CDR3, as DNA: TGTGCCAGTAGTGAAGACAGGGGGAGGTACACTGAAGCTTTCTTT. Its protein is CASSEDRGRYTEAFF.